The present TCR beta chain was sequenced within a study of blood T cells in healthy people across ages (dated by TCRdb to between 2014 and 2017). With regard to the full study: In model experiments, template switching captured about one uniquely barcoded TCR beta cDNA molecule for every two T cells. Using the same blood draw, the study looked at two additional independent replicas of 1 million unique cDNA reads for two donors, one aged 18 to 30 and the other aged 80 or older. Using deep sequencing normalized with unique cDNA molecular identifiers, the study measured how TCR beta repertoire diversity changes with age. Donors were grouped into four age groups: young (average approximately 15 years), middle-aged (roughly 40), aged (62) and long-lived (about 82). To avoid experimental bias, donors of different ages were spread randomly across the sequencing lanes.

This clonotype was detected a few times. Its antigen has not been determined. Base qualities are not provided; no much larger clone lies one nucleotide away. Summary of the overall study and its limitations: Because profiling used bulk unsorted PBMCs, naive and antigen-experienced compartments could not be compared conclusively. Estimates of total diversity from one million sequenced T cells were regarded as lower bounds and underestimates. The long-lived group showed more naive CD4+ T cells, fewer expanded clones and increased TCR diversity than the aged group, suggesting age selection. A strong correlation was found between observed TCR beta diversity and the percentage of naive T cells measured by flow cytometry. As age increased, observed TCR beta diversity per million T cells dropped in a roughly linear way, and a significant reduction was already evident by age around 41. Donor CMV infection status was unknown, potentially confounding age-related changes in expanded clonotypes.

The CDR3 sequence holds 16 residues, the cysteine and phenylalanine included. The kept DNA is CDR3 alone, 48 bases in frame from the first base. CDR1 SGHTA and CDR2 FQGTGA were looked up in the germline V gene. Trimming takes 5 bases from V and 0 bases from J, and the germline ends sit 15 bases apart. Receptor amplification or capture employed 5' RACE. These reads were obtained on an Illumina HiSeq 2500. A second 7 to 11 cycle PCR used a sample-barcoded 5' primer and a J-beta primer mix. Each TCR beta cDNA molecule received a unique molecular identifier from a template-switch 5' adaptor carrying 12 random nucleotides. Each sample yielded at least 2.5 million CDR3-containing paired-end reads. The Mint cDNA synthesis kit, primed by a TRBC-specific oligonucleotide, was used to synthesize first-strand cDNA from all RNA. All cDNA was treated with uracil-DNA glycosylase and then went through a first 18-cycle PCR with the universal primers M1SS and BC2_uni_R. The published analysis was carried out like this. Normalization of each sample was performed by random selection of 1 million high-quality reads, each carrying a distinct molecular identifier. Reads with shared molecular identifiers were discarded instead of being binned into consensus sequences. MiTCR, with a Q25 quality threshold and the strictest error-elimination algorithm, was used for CDR3 identification, clonotype clustering and error correction. Lower-bound total TCR beta diversity was estimated with a nonparametric unseen species model using Euler transformation. The public reads were reprocessed in TCRdb via fastp at Q25 and MiXCR, keeping in-frame beta chains. Rows are combined by CDR3 protein, so each entry shows the most common genes and DNA. These V and J calls rely on TCRdb rather than the paper's analysis. The sample table shows about 680,000 distinct CDR3 sequences, and roughly 49% are seen once. The ten top clones hold roughly 31% of the sample.

The donors were around 39 Caucasian individuals from Russia, aged roughly 6 to 95 years, who were systemically healthy. Each donor gave about 9.7 milliliters of peripheral blood, drawn into EDTA-treated Vacutainer tubes. PBMCs were isolated by Ficoll-Paque density-gradient centrifugation, with at least 6 million obtained per sample. Total RNA was extracted from PBMCs with Trizol reagent, with at least 5.5 micrograms obtained per sample. For every donor, flow cytometry on a PBMC aliquot measured the percentage of naive CD45RAhigh/CD27high T cells. Sequenced material: blood. The receptor comes from a woman aged 55-69 years in good health. Recombination connected TRBV7-3 to TRBJ2-3; the D segment could be TRBD2, given 6 matching bases. The CDR3 protein sequence reads: CASSPPGLTSTDTQYF. The sequenced DNA: TGTGCCAGCAGCCCCCCGGGACTTACTAGCACAGATACGCAGTATTTT.